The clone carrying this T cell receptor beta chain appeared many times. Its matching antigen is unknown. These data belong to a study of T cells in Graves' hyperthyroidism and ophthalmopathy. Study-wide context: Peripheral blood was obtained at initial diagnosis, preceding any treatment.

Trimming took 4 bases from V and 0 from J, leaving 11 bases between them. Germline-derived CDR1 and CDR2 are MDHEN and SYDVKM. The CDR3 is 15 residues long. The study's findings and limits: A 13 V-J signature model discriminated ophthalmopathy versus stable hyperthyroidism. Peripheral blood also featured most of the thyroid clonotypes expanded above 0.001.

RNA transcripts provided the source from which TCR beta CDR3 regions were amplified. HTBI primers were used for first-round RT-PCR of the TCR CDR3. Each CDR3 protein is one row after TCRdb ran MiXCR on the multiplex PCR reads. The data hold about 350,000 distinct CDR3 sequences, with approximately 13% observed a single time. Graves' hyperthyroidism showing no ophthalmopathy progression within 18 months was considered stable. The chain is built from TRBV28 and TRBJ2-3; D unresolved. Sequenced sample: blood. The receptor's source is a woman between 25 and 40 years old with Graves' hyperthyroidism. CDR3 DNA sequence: TGTGCCAGCAGTTCCGACGGTTCTAGCACAGATACGCAGTATTTT. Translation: CASSSDGSSTDTQYF.